These T cell receptor beta chains were read from a single sample in a study of blood T cells in healthy people across ages. In TCRdb, the 5' RACE reads were re-called with MiXCR into one record per CDR3 protein. The table has approximately 1,000,000 distinct CDR3 sequences, 35% to 40% seen once; the top ten hold about 12%. The sequenced sample was blood. These receptors originate from a man aged 18 to 29 in good health. CDR3s include the opening cysteine and the closing phenylalanine or tryptophan. The D gene is left open where the match is weak. Not every row has a clone size; where given, it reads once, few, many or a size class.

d_gene,j_gene,abundance,v_gene,CDR3nt,CDR3aa
.,TRBJ1-2,once,TRBV20-1,TGCAGTGCCCTAATCGGGGGAAAAAACTGTGGCTACACCTTC,CSALIGGKNCGYTF
.,TRBJ1-2,.,TRBV12-3/TRBV12-4,TGTGCCAGCAGTTTACCGGGGGTTGGCTACACCTTC,CASSLPGVGYTF
TRBD1,TRBJ2-5,.,TRBV20-1,TGCAGTGCTAGAACAGGGGGTCGCGAGACCCAGTACTTC,CSARTGGRETQYF
TRBD1,TRBJ2-7,few,TRBV2,TGTGCCAGCAGGCACACCGGGACAGGGGACTCCTACGAGCAGTACTTC,CASRHTGTGDSYEQYF
.,TRBJ1-1,.,TRBV20-1,TGCAGTGCTAGGAAGGGGGGAGAGAACACTGAAGCTTTCTTT,CSARKGGENTEAFF
TRBD1,TRBJ2-6,.,TRBV4-2,TGTGCCAGCAGCCAAACAGGGGACTCTGGGGCCAACGTCCTGACTTTC,CASSQTGDSGANVLTF
.,TRBJ2-5,few,TRBV12-3/TRBV12-4,TGTGCCAGCAGTGTAGAGCAGGGAGAGACCCAGTACTTC,CASSVEQGETQYF
.,TRBJ1-1,few,TRBV4-3,TGCGCCAGCAGCCAAGATGCAGGGATGAACACTGAAGCTTTCTTT,CASSQDAGMNTEAFF
TRBD1,TRBJ2-5,few,TRBV20-1,TGCAGTGCTCCGACCCCCTTAGGGGGCGCCGAAGAGACCCAGTACTTC,CSAPTPLGGAEETQYF
TRBD1,TRBJ1-5,few,TRBV12-3/TRBV12-4,TGTGCCAGCAGTTCAACAGGGGGCGGAAGCAATCAGCCCCAGCATTTT,CASSSTGGGSNQPQHF
.,TRBJ1-5,few,TRBV19,TGTGCCAGTAGTATAGATATGAGTCATCAGCCCCAGCATTTT,CASSIDMSHQPQHF
.,TRBJ2-1,few,TRBV12-3/TRBV12-4,TGTGCCAGCAGTTACAGGGAGGGTGAGCAGTTCTTC,CASSYREGEQFF
.,TRBJ2-3,.,TRBV12-3/TRBV12-4,TGTGCCAGCAGCCGATTGGGCGGGGAAACAGATACGCGGTATTTT,CASSRLGGETDTRYF
.,TRBJ1-1,.,TRBV6-1,TGTGCCAGTGGGATGGGCCGGGGGACTGAAGCTTTCTTT,CASGMGRGTEAFF
.,TRBJ1-6,.,TRBV7-2,TGTGCCAGCAGCCTAGGGGAGGATAATTCACCCCTCCACTTT,CASSLGEDNSPLHF
.,TRBJ1-2,.,TRBV4-1,TGCGCCAGCAGCCAAGCCCAATCGAGGGACATATGGTCTTCTGGCTACACCTTC,CASSQAQSRDIWSSGYTF
.,TRBJ1-5,few,TRBV6-6,TGTGCCAGCACCTTCGGGGCCCCATATAGCAATCAGCCCCAGCATTTT,CASTFGAPYSNQPQHF
.,TRBJ2-1,few,TRBV5-1,TGCGCCAGCAGCCTAGAAAACATGTGGGGTGAGCAGTTCTTC,CASSLENMWGEQFF
.,TRBJ1-2,few,TRBV6-2/TRBV6-3,TGTGCCAGCAGTGACCAGGGAATCGTTGGCTACACCTTC,CASSDQGIVGYTF
TRBD1,TRBJ1-1,.,TRBV20-1,TGCAGTGCTATCGCGACAGGGGTCGGTGAAGCTTTCTTT,CSAIATGVGEAFF
.,TRBJ2-3,few,TRBV14,TGTGCCAGCAGCCAAGAAAGGTCCTTGGACGGATTCACAGATACGCAGTATTTT,CASSQERSLDGFTDTQYF
.,TRBJ2-1,few,TRBV6-1,TGTGCCAGCAGTGAAGTGACAGAGACTGAGCAGTTCTTC,CASSEVTETEQFF
.,TRBJ1-2,.,TRBV20-1,TGCAGTGCTGGAGTTATCGACACAAAACGAAATGGCTACACCTTC,CSAGVIDTKRNGYTF
TRBD2,TRBJ2-4,.,TRBV2,TGTGCCAGCAGCGGTCCGGGGGGGCTGTTTGTTTCCAAAAACATTCAGTACTTC,CASSGPGGLFVSKNIQYF
.,TRBJ2-3,few,TRBV7-2,TGTGCCAGCAGCTCCCGGGCTAAGACAGATACGCAGTATTTT,CASSSRAKTDTQYF
.,TRBJ2-2,.,TRBV6-1,TGTGCCAGCAGTCGGAACACAGGGAACCCAAAAACCGGGGAGCTGTTTTTT,CASSRNTGNPKTGELFF